This record concerns one T cell receptor beta chain sequence. The antigen remains undetermined. The read is 3 residues too short to cover the CDR3 end, so that end is filled in from the germline J gene. The sample belongs to a study of T cells in women clearing cervical HPV infection. Overall study: Blood came at first lesion visit for cases, post-clearance for controls. Study findings and constraints: CIN3+ cases had significantly higher TCR richness than controls; evenness did not differ.

Libraries were prepared by immunoSEQ multiplex PCR; TCRdb keeps only in-frame clonotypes and omits some of them. The listing contains fewer than 35,000 clones. The length of the CDR3 is 14 residues. V lost 4 bases to trimming and J lost 5 bases, with 12 bases between them. Germline V lookup: CDR1 LNHDA, CDR2 SQIVND (reference sequence). The clonotype was recovered from a woman between 18 and 75 years old with a cervical HPV16 infection that either progressed to CIN3+ or cleared (not recorded which). The specimen was blood buffy coat. The rearrangement uses TRBV19 and TRBJ1-5; D remains ambiguous. CDR3 loop: CASSSLTSHQPQHF. The DNA read from the CDR3 is TGTGCCAGTAGTAGCCTCACTTCCCATCAGCCC.